The rows below give T cell receptor beta chains drawn from one sample of a study of identical twins. One entry per CDR3 protein, called by TCRdb with MiXCR from the 5' RACE reads. Seen here are about 490,000 distinct CDR3 sequences, about 16% observed once, and the top ten hold around 0.48%. In addition, the sample was reused for a study of yellow fever vaccine responses in identical twins.

The sequenced sample consisted of CD4+ T cells sorted from blood. The origin of the receptors is a woman aged 18-35 years in good health. Each CDR3 is given with its conserved first and last residue. A D gene is named only where the DNA matches it firmly. The size field is filled for only some rows; it gives once, few, many or a size class.

d_call: .
clone_size: many
v_call: TRBV12-3/TRBV12-4
j_call: TRBJ2-5
cdr3_length: 13
cdr3_nt: TGTGCCAGCATGTGGCAGGGGCTAGAGACCCAGTACTTC
cdr3_aa: CASMWQGLETQYF

d_call: TRBD1
clone_size: .
v_call: TRBV7-9
j_call: TRBJ1-2
cdr3_length: 13
cdr3_nt: TGTGCCAGCAGCTGGGGGACAGGGGGCGACTTCACCTTC
cdr3_aa: CASSWGTGGDFTF

d_call: TRBD2
clone_size: few
v_call: TRBV10-3
j_call: TRBJ2-1
cdr3_length: 15
cdr3_nt: TGTGCCATCAGTGTCCTAGCGGGCTCGACCCGGGGGCAGTTCTTC
cdr3_aa: CAISVLAGSTRGQFF

d_call: TRBD2
clone_size: once
v_call: TRBV4-1
j_call: TRBJ2-1
cdr3_length: 14
cdr3_nt: TGCGCCAGCAGCCAAGATGGGCGGGGGGATGAGCAGTTCTTC
cdr3_aa: CASSQDGRGDEQFF

d_call: TRBD1
clone_size: few
v_call: TRBV12-3/TRBV12-4
j_call: TRBJ2-5
cdr3_length: 16
cdr3_nt: TGTGCCAGCAGTTCAGGCACAGGGGGAAACCAAGAGACCCAGTACTTC
cdr3_aa: CASSSGTGGNQETQYF

d_call: .
clone_size: .
v_call: TRBV29-1
j_call: TRBJ2-5
cdr3_length: 10
cdr3_nt: TGCAGCGTTGGACTCGAGACCCAGTACTTC
cdr3_aa: CSVGLETQYF

d_call: TRBD2
clone_size: .
v_call: TRBV19
j_call: TRBJ2-1
cdr3_length: 14
cdr3_nt: TGTGCCAGTAAGGAGCGGGAGCACGGCAATGAGCAGTTCTTC
cdr3_aa: CASKEREHGNEQFF

d_call: .
clone_size: many
v_call: TRBV7-8
j_call: TRBJ2-1
cdr3_length: 17
cdr3_nt: TGTGCCAGCAGCTTATTTTTTGTAGCGGACGCCTACAATGAGCAGTTCTTC
cdr3_aa: CASSLFFVADAYNEQFF

d_call: .
clone_size: few
v_call: TRBV28
j_call: TRBJ2-4
cdr3_length: 14
cdr3_nt: TGTGCCAGCAGTTTACTACGGACCAAAAACATTCAGTACTTC
cdr3_aa: CASSLLRTKNIQYF

d_call: .
clone_size: .
v_call: TRBV5-1
j_call: TRBJ1-5
cdr3_length: 15
cdr3_nt: TGCGCCAGCAGCTTGGGGTTGGGACAAGGTCAGCCCCAGCATTTT
cdr3_aa: CASSLGLGQGQPQHF

d_call: .
clone_size: many
v_call: TRBV10-2
j_call: TRBJ1-4
cdr3_length: 14
cdr3_nt: TGCGCCAGCAGGGCAGTTCCCGCTAATGAAAAACTGTTTTTT
cdr3_aa: CASRAVPANEKLFF

d_call: .
clone_size: .
v_call: TRBV14
j_call: TRBJ1-1
cdr3_length: 15
cdr3_nt: TGTGCCAGCAGCCAAGATCCGGCAGGGTCCACTGAAGCTTTCTTT
cdr3_aa: CASSQDPAGSTEAFF

d_call: .
clone_size: few
v_call: TRBV5-1
j_call: TRBJ2-1
cdr3_length: 16
cdr3_nt: TGCGCCAGCAGCTTGGCCATGGACAGAACCTACAATGAGCAGTTCTTC
cdr3_aa: CASSLAMDRTYNEQFF

d_call: .
clone_size: few
v_call: TRBV5-1
j_call: TRBJ1-1
cdr3_length: 13
cdr3_nt: TGCGCCAGCAGTACGGGGTACAACACTGAAGCTTTCTTT
cdr3_aa: CASSTGYNTEAFF

d_call: TRBD1
clone_size: few
v_call: TRBV6-4
j_call: TRBJ1-6
cdr3_length: 15
cdr3_nt: TGTGCCAGCAGTGTTACAGGGGTTGGTAATTCACCCCTCCACTTT
cdr3_aa: CASSVTGVGNSPLHF

d_call: .
clone_size: few
v_call: TRBV5-1
j_call: TRBJ2-7
cdr3_length: 13
cdr3_nt: TGCGCCAGCAGCCCGGATTGGGTAGAGGAGCAGTACTTC
cdr3_aa: CASSPDWVEEQYF

d_call: .
clone_size: .
v_call: TRBV20-1
j_call: TRBJ2-4
cdr3_length: 16
cdr3_nt: TGCAGTGCTAGAGCGGACGGACTACTAGCCAAAAACATTCAGTACTTC
cdr3_aa: CSARADGLLAKNIQYF

d_call: .
clone_size: many
v_call: TRBV12-3/TRBV12-4
j_call: TRBJ1-1
cdr3_length: 14
cdr3_nt: TGTGCCAGCAGTAGACAGGTTCGAAACACTGAAGCTTTCTTT
cdr3_aa: CASSRQVRNTEAFF

d_call: .
clone_size: many
v_call: TRBV5-1
j_call: TRBJ1-2
cdr3_length: 13
cdr3_nt: TGCGCCAGCAGCTTGGACAGCGGCCTTGGCTACACCTTC
cdr3_aa: CASSLDSGLGYTF

d_call: TRBD1
clone_size: .
v_call: TRBV28
j_call: TRBJ2-2
cdr3_length: 16
cdr3_nt: TGTGCCAGTCTTCAAGGAGGACAGGCTGGCACCGGGGAGCTGTTTTTT
cdr3_aa: CASLQGGQAGTGELFF

d_call: .
clone_size: many
v_call: TRBV11-2
j_call: TRBJ1-2
cdr3_length: 13
cdr3_nt: TGTGCCAGCAGTTCGCCGTCGGTGGGGGGCTACACCTTC
cdr3_aa: CASSSPSVGGYTF

d_call: .
clone_size: few
v_call: TRBV5-1
j_call: TRBJ1-2
cdr3_length: 15
cdr3_nt: TGCGCCAGCAGCTTGGCCTCAGGGAACTTCTATGGCTACACCTTC
cdr3_aa: CASSLASGNFYGYTF

d_call: .
clone_size: .
v_call: TRBV5-1
j_call: TRBJ2-3
cdr3_length: 14
cdr3_nt: TGCGCCAGCAGCTTGGGCCTACTCCCAGATACGCAGTATTTT
cdr3_aa: CASSLGLLPDTQYF

d_call: .
clone_size: .
v_call: TRBV27
j_call: TRBJ2-4
cdr3_length: 13
cdr3_nt: TGTGCCAGCACCGGGAGAGAAAAGAACATTCAGTACTTC
cdr3_aa: CASTGREKNIQYF

d_call: TRBD2
clone_size: few
v_call: TRBV28
j_call: TRBJ2-1
cdr3_length: 16
cdr3_nt: TGTGCCAGCAGTTTGGGGCTAGCGGGAGGGAGGCATGAGCAGTTCTTC
cdr3_aa: CASSLGLAGGRHEQFF

d_call: .
clone_size: .
v_call: TRBV28
j_call: TRBJ1-2
cdr3_length: 11
cdr3_nt: TGTGCCAGCAGTTCCCACTATGGCTACACCTTC
cdr3_aa: CASSSHYGYTF

d_call: TRBD2
clone_size: few
v_call: TRBV20-1
j_call: TRBJ2-5
cdr3_length: 12
cdr3_nt: TGCAGTGCTAGCAGACTAGCAGAGACCCAGTACTTC
cdr3_aa: CSASRLAETQYF

d_call: TRBD2
clone_size: .
v_call: TRBV9
j_call: TRBJ2-1
cdr3_length: 15
cdr3_nt: TGTGCCAGCAGCGGTTTAACGGGAGGGATCCATGAGCAGTTCTTC
cdr3_aa: CASSGLTGGIHEQFF

d_call: .
clone_size: few
v_call: TRBV24-1
j_call: TRBJ2-3
cdr3_length: 14
cdr3_nt: TGTGCCACCAGTGGGGACGGCACCGAAGATACGCAGTATTTT
cdr3_aa: CATSGDGTEDTQYF

d_call: .
clone_size: many
v_call: TRBV10-3
j_call: TRBJ1-4
cdr3_length: 13
cdr3_nt: TGTGCCATCAAGGAGGGAAAAGATGAAAAACTGTTTTTT
cdr3_aa: CAIKEGKDEKLFF

d_call: TRBD2
clone_size: few
v_call: TRBV6-2/TRBV6-3
j_call: TRBJ2-5
cdr3_length: 15
cdr3_nt: TGTGCCAGCGAATCGGGGCTAGCGGGGCCAGAGACCCAGTACTTC
cdr3_aa: CASESGLAGPETQYF

d_call: TRBD2
clone_size: .
v_call: TRBV12-3/TRBV12-4
j_call: TRBJ2-1
cdr3_length: 16
cdr3_nt: TGTGCCAGCAGCCGGAGCCTAGCGGGTTCCTACAATGAGCAGTTCTTC
cdr3_aa: CASSRSLAGSYNEQFF

d_call: .
clone_size: few
v_call: TRBV3-1
j_call: TRBJ2-7
cdr3_length: 15
cdr3_nt: TGTGCCAGCAGCCAAGGGCCCTCGAGCTCCTACGAGCAGTACTTC
cdr3_aa: CASSQGPSSSYEQYF

d_call: .
clone_size: few
v_call: TRBV20-1
j_call: TRBJ1-1
cdr3_length: 13
cdr3_nt: TGCAGTGGCCTGGGGGGCTGGGGCACTGAAGCTTTCTTT
cdr3_aa: CSGLGGWGTEAFF

d_call: TRBD2
clone_size: .
v_call: TRBV20-1
j_call: TRBJ2-5
cdr3_length: 15
cdr3_nt: TGCAGTGCCCTTCCTAGCGGGGGGCCTCAAGAGACCCAGTACTTC
cdr3_aa: CSALPSGGPQETQYF

d_call: TRBD1
clone_size: .
v_call: TRBV7-2
j_call: TRBJ1-4
cdr3_length: 15
cdr3_nt: TGTGCCAGCAGCTTAGTCGGGACAGCGAATGAAAAACTGTTTTTT
cdr3_aa: CASSLVGTANEKLFF